The clone carrying this T cell receptor (beta chain) was observed many times. There are 14 residues in the CDR3. The V gene lost 7 bases and the J gene lost 0 bases, with 10 bases spanning the gap. The V gene's germline CDR1 is MNHNS and CDR2 SASEGT. This record comes from a study of T-cell reconstitution after alpha-beta-depleted transplantation in children. Unique molecular identifiers featured in how the TCRbeta library was prepared. TCRdb analysed the PCR reads with MiXCR anew, one entry per CDR3 protein. Found here are about 360,000 distinct CDR3 sequences, roughly 14% of them singletons; the top ten hold around 4.5%.

Sequencing used PBMCs, obtained from the stem cell graft. The TCR was taken from a human donor who donated a stem cell graft to a child with Fanconi anemia. The rearrangement uses TRBV6-1 and TRBJ2-1, with D maybe TRBD2 (7 bases). The CDR3 region is CASNRGGSYNEQFF. CDR3 DNA sequence: TGTGCCAGCAATAGGGGGGGCTCCTACAATGAGCAGTTCTTC.